Below are 22 T cell receptor beta chains sequenced from a single sample in a study of blood T cells in healthy people across ages. PCR was performed a second time for roughly 7 to 12 cycles using a sample-barcoded 5' primer and a J-beta primer mix. TCRdb itself ran the 5' RACE reads through MiXCR, one entry per CDR3 protein. The sample has some 700,000 distinct CDR3 sequences; 20% to 25% are singletons. The sequenced material came from blood. These receptors came from a man between 65 and 79 years old in good health.

This clonotype was counted only a few times. This sequence joins TRBV7-6 and TRBJ1-2; D uncertain. Germline loops: CDR1 SGHVS, CDR2 FNYEAQ. This CDR3 has 14 amino acids. Trimming took 2 bases from V and 6 from J, leaving 13 bases between them. As DNA, the CDR3 is TGTGCCAGCAGCTTAAAAAGTCTCGGGGATGGCTACACCTTC. Encoded protein: CASSLKSLGDGYTF.

This clonotype was picked up a small number of times. V gene TRBV5-1 combines with J gene TRBJ2-1; D is possibly TRBD2 (6 bases). Germline V gives CDR1 SGHRS, CDR2 YFSETQ. V was pared by 0 bases and J by 5 bases, with 12 bases between. The CDR3 has 15 residues. The CDR3 region is CASSLGRGRHNEQFF. In DNA, the CDR3 is TGCGCCAGCAGCTTGGGTCGGGGGAGACACAATGAGCAGTTCTTC.

The J gene is TRBJ1-3, the V gene TRBV5-6; D is uncertain. This CDR3 spans 16 amino acids. The V gene's germline CDR1 is SGHDT and CDR2 YYEEEE. The V end lost 4 bases, the J end lost 0 bases, and 14 bases lay between the germline ends. The CDR3 nucleotides are TGTGCCAGCAGCGGACTGGAGTTATCCTCTGGAAACACCATATATTTT. It codes for CASSGLELSSGNTIYF.

To note about this clonotype: Likely a read error: the CDR3 ends without its conserved phenylalanine or tryptophan. The chain joins TRBV7-2 to TRBJ2-1, with 9 bases lining up with TRBD2. Germline CDR1 and CDR2: SGHTA and FQGNSA. The V gene end was trimmed by 5 bases and the J gene end by 0 bases; junction bases not matched to a gene: 2. The CDR3 contains 15 residues. The CDR3 sequence: CASSPSGVSYNEQFL. Written as DNA, the CDR3 is TGTGCCAGCAGCCCTAGCGGGGTCTCCTACAATGAGCAGTTCCTC.

This clonotype was seen more than once but under ten times. This sequence joins TRBV6-5 and TRBJ2-7; D possibly corresponds to TRBD2 (5 bases). Deletions cut 0 bases from V and 3 bases from J, with 21 bases between. Germline CDR1 is MNHEY and CDR2 is SVGAGI. This CDR3 is 18 amino acids long. This CDR3 reads CASSYSTTPGLLVYEQYF. In nucleotides, the CDR3 is TGTGCCAGCAGTTACTCGACTACCCCGGGCCTCTTGGTCTACGAGCAGTACTTC.

In its sample, this clonotype was seen a few times. The genes are TRBV30 and TRBJ2-1, with 11 bases aligning to TRBD2. Germline V CDR1 and CDR2: GTSNPN, SVGIG (reference sequence). The V segment lost 0 bases and the J segment 2 bases; nucleotides outside the gene matches: 6. The CDR3 is 17 residues long. The CDR3 DNA reads TGTGCCTGGAGTGTGTCCCCGACTAGCGGGACCTACAATGAGCAGTTCTTC. It specifies CAWSVSPTSGTYNEQFF.

The chain carries TRBV20-1 and TRBJ2-3, with D perhaps matching TRBD1 (5 bases). Germline V gene lookup returns CDR1 DFQATT and CDR2 SNEGSKA (reference sequence). The length of the CDR3 is 15 residues. The V end lost 6 bases, the J end lost 2 bases, and 18 bases lay between the germline ends. The DNA for the CDR3 is TGCAGTGCACCCCAGGGTTCGGATTTCACAGATACGCAGTATTTT. This gives the protein CSAPQGSDFTDTQYF.

This clonotype was picked up a small number of times. The chain links TRBV29-1 to TRBJ2-1; D unclear. CDR1 is SQVTM, CDR2 ANQGSEA, per germline. This CDR3 is 8 amino acids long. CDR3 in amino acids: CKTNEQFF. The CDR3 DNA sequence: TGCAAGACCAATGAGCAGTTCTTC.

The rearrangement links TRBV29-1 to TRBJ2-7; 7 bases match TRBD1. Germline trimming cut 6 bases from V and 6 bases from J; bases unmatched to any gene: 8. Germline lookup yields CDR1 SQVTM and CDR2 ANQGSEA. The CDR3 covers 12 residues. The DNA of the CDR3 is TGCAGCGTGCGGACAGGAAGGGGCGAGCAGTACTTC. This gives the protein CSVRTGRGEQYF.

The table lists this clonotype with a few counts. The chain is built from TRBV4-1 and TRBJ1-3, with 8 bases lining up with TRBD1. The trim removed 0 bases at V and 0 bases at J, leaving 13 bases unmatched. Germline V gene sequence: CDR1 MGHRA, CDR2 YSYEKL. The CDR3 loop spans 20 amino acids. The CDR3 DNA sequence: TGCGCCAGCAGCCAAGAGGTGGGGGACAGGATCGCAAACTCTGGAAACACCATATATTTT. Amino acid sequence: CASSQEVGDRIANSGNTIYF.

Only one count was recorded for this clonotype. The rearrangement links TRBV20-1 to TRBJ2-5; TRBD2 is a possible D gene (6 bases). CDR1 is DFQATT and CDR2 is SNEGSKA in the germline V gene (reference sequence). There are 15 residues in the CDR3. V lost 0 bases, J lost 7 bases, and 18 bases lay in between. CDR3 DNA: TGCAGTGCTAGAGATGCGGCTAGCGTGAGGTCGACCCAGTACTTC. Amino acids: CSARDAASVRSTQYF.

This chain joins TRBV29-1 and TRBJ2-1; the D gene is possibly TRBD2 (5 bases). Between the trimmed V and J ends, which lost 3 bases and 4 bases, there was a span of 10 bases. The CDR3 contains 13 residues. Germline V CDR1 and CDR2: SQVTM, ANQGSEA. CDR3 coding DNA: TGCAGCGTTGATTTGCGGGTTTACAATGAGCAGTTCTTC. The encoded protein is CSVDLRVYNEQFF.

This clonotype was observed at least ten times. V usage is TRBV15 and J usage is TRBJ2-1; no clear D. The CDR3 is 13 residues long. V was pared by 9 bases and J by 1 base, with 10 bases between. The V gene's germline CDR1 is LNHNV and CDR2 YYDKDF (reference sequence). CDR3 in amino acids: CATVCRSYNEQFF. The CDR3 DNA is TGTGCCACAGTATGTAGGTCCTACAATGAGCAGTTCTTC.

The chain combines TRBV11-3 with TRBJ2-6; tentatively, D is TRBD1 (6 bases). The CDR3 sequence is 15 residues long. Germline V lookup: CDR1 SGHNT, CDR2 YENEEA. V was pared by 6 bases and J by 0 bases, with 9 bases between. For the CDR3, the DNA is TGTGCCAGCAGAACAGGGACCTCTGGGGCCAACGTCCTGACTTTC. It yields the protein CASRTGTSGANVLTF. The full variable domain, completed using reference TRBV11-3 and TRBJ2-6, is EAGVVQSPRYKIIEKKQPVAFWCNPISGHNTLYWYLQNLGQGPELLIRYENEEAVDDSQLPKDRFSAERLKGVDSTLKIQPAELGDSAVYLCASRTGTSGANVLTFGAGSRLTVL.

V gene TRBV19 combines with J gene TRBJ1-1, with TRBD1 as a possible D gene (5 bases). Germline values: CDR1 LNHDA, CDR2 SQIVND (reference sequence). The length of the CDR3 is 14 residues. Trimming cost V 6 bases and J 5 bases, with 16 bases left between them. The CDR3: CASRNRGGSTEAFF. The CDR3 nucleotides read TGTGCCAGTAGGAATAGGGGAGGGTCAACTGAAGCTTTCTTT.

The chain employs TRBV24-1 and TRBJ1-1; TRBD1 matches 8 bases. Trimming at V came to 8 bases and at J to 3 bases, leaving 7 bases not matched to a gene. The CDR3 has 14 residues. The V gene's germline CDR1 is KGHDR and CDR2 SFDVKD. In nucleotides, the CDR3 is TGTGCCACCAACTACAGGGGGAGGTACACTGAAGCTTTCTTT. Translating gives CATNYRGRYTEAFF.

Only a few counts were recorded for this clonotype. This chain links TRBV6-1 with TRBJ2-7; possible D gene TRBD2, 5 bases. This CDR3 is built from 13 residues. Germline CDR1 and CDR2: MNHNS and SASEGT. V was trimmed by 4 bases and J by 6 bases, leaving 13 bases between them. CDR3 coding DNA: TGTGCCAGCAGTGGAACTAGATACTCCGAGCAGTACTTC. It codes for CASSGTRYSEQYF.

This clonotype turned up a few times. The chain couples TRBV6-4 to TRBJ2-3; D is unclear. The V end was cut by 3 bases, the J end by 0 bases, with 13 bases between. The CDR3 covers 16 residues. Germline V gene data show CDR1 as MRHNA and CDR2 as SNTAGT. The CDR3 coding sequence is TGTGCCAGCAGTGATGTCGGAACTTTCAGCACAGATACGCAGTATTTT. Protein product: CASSDVGTFSTDTQYF.

The genes are TRBV6-5 and TRBJ2-7; D is ambiguous. Germline V CDR1 and CDR2: MNHEY, SVGAGI. V shed 7 bases and J shed 2 bases, with 15 bases lying between them. This CDR3 contains 14 residues. The CDR3 reads CASNADGFPYEQYF. CDR3 nucleotide sequence: TGTGCCAGCAACGCGGACGGATTCCCCTACGAGCAGTACTTC.

To note about this clonotype: At one boundary the junction diverges from the germline segment, which might be a read error. DNA for the CDR3: TGTACCAGCGGGACTAGCGGCCCTTACGGGGAGCTGTTTTTT. Translating it yields CTSGTSGPYGELFF. The chain combines TRBV7-6 with TRBJ2-2, with 11 bases lining up with TRBD2. This CDR3 spans 14 amino acids. CDR1 is SGHVS, CDR2 FNYEAQ, per germline.

The V gene is TRBV7-9, the J gene TRBJ2-2; a weak D match, TRBD1 (5 bases). The CDR3 has 14 amino acids. Germline V gene lookup returns CDR1 SEHNR and CDR2 FQNEAQ (reference sequence). The germline V and J ends were trimmed by 7 bases and 4 bases, with 13 bases remaining between them. The CDR3, as DNA: TGTGCCAGCAAGAGGCAGGGAAGCACCGGGGAGCTGTTTTTT. Translating it yields CASKRQGSTGELFF.

This clonotype appeared a few times. The V gene is TRBV12-3 or TRBV12-4, the J gene TRBJ2-7, with 7 nucleotides matching TRBD2. V lost 6 bases to trimming and J lost 1 base; unmatched junction nucleotides: 9. The CDR3 spans 15 residues. The CDR3 sequence is CASRSGGGLSYEQYF. The CDR3 DNA reads TGTGCCAGCAGGTCAGGCGGGGGTTTGTCCTACGAGCAGTACTTC.